These T cell receptor beta chains were read from a single sample in a study of CD8+CD57+ T cells in acquired aplastic anemia. Via MiXCR, TCRdb re-called the reads, giving one row per CDR3 protein. The repertoire consists of tens of thousands of distinct CDR3 sequences, with just over 70% occurring once and the leading ten covering approximately 80%. The sample was sorted CD4+, CD8+, or CD8+CD57+ T cells (not recorded which) from PBMCs. The receptor source for this set is a human donor with aplastic anemia. Both conserved end residues are part of each CDR3. The order of the fields is clone size, J gene, V gene, D gene, CDR3 DNA, CDR3 protein. D genes are given only for firm matches. The size entry is marked missing in some rows and otherwise reads once, few, many or a size class.

>NA|TRBJ2-1|TRBV7-9|NA
TGTGCCAGCAGCTCATCGGTGGGTGAGCAGTTCTTC
CASSSSVGEQFF
>many|TRBJ1-1|TRBV20-1|NA
TGCAGTGCTTCGTCGATGGGGGACACTGAAGCTTTCTTT
CSASSMGDTEAFF
>NA|TRBJ1-1|TRBV24-1|NA
TGTGCCACCCTAAGTCGTGACACTGAAGCTTTCTTT
CATLSRDTEAFF
>once|TRBJ2-1|TRBV5-4|NA
TGTGCCAGCAGCTTGGCTACCGGAGAGCAGTTCTTC
CASSLATGEQFF
>NA|TRBJ2-1|TRBV20-1|NA
TGCAGTGCCCGCCCCACCACCAATGAGCAGTTCTTC
CSARPTTNEQFF
>NA|TRBJ2-1|TRBV2|TRBD2
TGTGCCAGCAGTGAATGGGCTAGCGGGGGCACCAGGCAGTTCTTC
CASSEWASGGTRQFF
>NA|TRBJ2-3|TRBV9|NA
TGTGCCAGCAGCGTGGGACGGGGCACAGATACGCAGTATTTT
CASSVGRGTDTQYF
>few|TRBJ2-3|TRBV20-1|TRBD2
TGCAGTGCTCCCTCCGGGACTAGAGATACGCAGTATTTT
CSAPSGTRDTQYF
>NA|TRBJ1-6|TRBV7-9|NA
TGTGCCAGCAGCTTAGGTACCAGAACCCTCCACTTT
CASSLGTRTLHF
>NA|TRBJ2-7|TRBV5-6|TRBD1
TGTGCCAGCAGCCCCCGGGACAGAAGGACCTACGAGCAGTACTTC
CASSPRDRRTYEQYF
>NA|TRBJ2-2|TRBV19|TRBD1
TGTGCCAGTGGACAGGAGAACACCGGGGAGCTGTTTTTT
CASGQENTGELFF
>NA|TRBJ1-3|TRBV29-1|NA
TGCAGCGTTGGAGACGGAGGAAACACCATATATTTT
CSVGDGGNTIYF
>few|TRBJ2-7|TRBV2|NA
TGTGCCAGCATAGCAGGGAGCCGCTCCTACGAGCAGTACTTC
CASIAGSRSYEQYF
>NA|TRBJ1-2|TRBV7-2|NA
TGTGCCAGCAGCTTGAATCCGACTTATGGCTACACCTTC
CASSLNPTYGYTF
>NA|TRBJ2-5|TRBV29-1|NA
TGCAGCGTCGCTAACAGGGTCGGGGAGACCCAGTACTTC
CSVANRVGETQYF
>NA|TRBJ2-7|TRBV20-1|TRBD1
TGCAGTGCTAGCCTTGACAGGGTTGCCTACGAGCAGTACTTC
CSASLDRVAYEQYF
>NA|TRBJ1-5|TRBV20-1|TRBD1
TGCAGTGCTAGACCGGACAGGGTCGGCAATCAGCCCCAGCATTTT
CSARPDRVGNQPQHF
>NA|TRBJ2-7|TRBV5-1|NA
TGCGCCAGCAGACAGGACAACTACGAGCAGTACTTC
CASRQDNYEQYF
>many|TRBJ2-7|TRBV29-1|TRBD1
TGCAGCGTTGAAGGAGGTACAGGGGGCGGGCCCTACGAGCAGTACTTC
CSVEGGTGGGPYEQYF
>NA|TRBJ2-7|TRBV20-1|NA
TGCAGTGCTAGAGCTAGGGCCCTCCCTTCCTACGAGCAGTACTTC
CSARARALPSYEQYF
>NA|TRBJ1-2|TRBV6-1|NA
TGTGCCAGCACCCCCTTCGAGAACAGAACTAACTATGGCTACACCTTC
CASTPFENRTNYGYTF
>NA|TRBJ2-7|TRBV7-9|NA
TGTGCCAGCTTTGACATCAACTACGAGCAGTACTTC
CASFDINYEQYF
>few|TRBJ1-4|TRBV7-3|TRBD1
TGTGCCAGCAGCCCAACAGGGGCCGCTAATGAAAAACTGTTTTTT
CASSPTGAANEKLFF
>NA|TRBJ2-5|TRBV2|NA
TGTGCCAGCAATCCGACGAGGGGGGAGACCCAGTACTTC
CASNPTRGETQYF
>NA|TRBJ2-5|TRBV15|TRBD2
TGTGCCACCAGCAGATCTAGCGGGAAGGGTCGAGAGACCCAGTACTTC
CATSRSSGKGRETQYF
>NA|TRBJ1-2|TRBV20-1|NA
TGCAGTCCCACCTCGGGGGGGAATAACTATGGCTACACCTTC
CSPTSGGNNYGYTF
>NA|TRBJ2-1|TRBV7-9|NA
TGTGCCAGCAATTTTCTTCTCGGGGATGAGCAGTTCTTC
CASNFLLGDEQFF
>NA|TRBJ2-5|TRBV7-7|NA
TGTGCTAGCAGCAAAGGGGGAAAAGAGACCCAGTACTTC
CASSKGGKETQYF
>few|TRBJ1-5|TRBV12-3/TRBV12-4|NA
TGTGCCAGCAGTTTAACTGGGTCCAATCAGCCCCAGCATTTT
CASSLTGSNQPQHF
>many|TRBJ1-1|TRBV5-6|TRBD1
TGTGCCAGCAGCTTGGTGGGACAGTTAACTGAAGCTTTCTTT
CASSLVGQLTEAFF
>once|TRBJ1-2|TRBV7-2|TRBD1
TGTGCCAGCAGCTCGGGACAGGGGTATGGCTACACCTTC
CASSSGQGYGYTF
>many|TRBJ2-1|TRBV19|NA
TGTGCCAGTAGTATCAGGCCCGCGAAGGTAGTTAGCTACAATGAGCAGTTCTTC
CASSIRPAKVVSYNEQFF
>NA|TRBJ2-5|TRBV13|NA
TGTGCCAGCAGCTTACAGGGTCTGGAGACCCAGTACTTC
CASSLQGLETQYF
>NA|TRBJ2-1|TRBV24-1|TRBD1
TGTGCCACCAGGGGACAGGGAAATACCTACAATGAGCAGTTCTTC
CATRGQGNTYNEQFF
>NA|TRBJ2-7|TRBV2|NA
TGTGCCAGCAGTGAGGGGACGGCGGTCTACGAGCAGTACTTC
CASSEGTAVYEQYF
>NA|TRBJ2-3|TRBV11-2|NA
TGTGCCAGCAGCTTGGGTGGGGATACGCAGTATTTT
CASSLGGDTQYF
>NA|TRBJ1-5|TRBV15|TRBD1
TGTGCCACCAGCAGGGAAAGGGACAGGAGTAGCAATCAGCCCCAGCATTTT
CATSRERDRSSNQPQHF
>many|TRBJ2-7|TRBV2|TRBD1
TGTGCCAGCAGTGTGGACAGGGGCCACGAGCAGTACTTC
CASSVDRGHEQYF
>NA|TRBJ2-5|TRBV15|TRBD1
TGTGCCACCAGCAGAAGACAGGGGGCTAGGGTGGAGACCCAGTACTTC
CATSRRQGARVETQYF
>NA|TRBJ2-5|TRBV7-9|TRBD1
TGTGCCAGCAGCTTCACAGGGGTTGAGACCCAGTACTTC
CASSFTGVETQYF
>once|TRBJ2-7|TRBV7-2|NA
TGTGCCAGCAGCTTAGTGAGCGGGCTCAACGAGCAGTACTTC
CASSLVSGLNEQYF
>NA|TRBJ2-1|TRBV7-9|NA
TGTGCCAGCAGCTCTACAGGGATGGAGCAGTTCTTC
CASSSTGMEQFF
>NA|TRBJ2-5|TRBV5-4|NA
TGTGCCAGCAGCCTCGCGGGGCAGGGAGAGACCCAGTACTTC
CASSLAGQGETQYF